This entry describes one T cell receptor (beta chain). No antigen is known for it. No per-base quality is available; no much larger clone lies one base away. The method was PCR. TCRdb names Illumina HiSeq 2500 as the instrument used. TCR libraries were prepared with molecular barcoding, using unique molecular identifiers to normalize TCRbeta repertoire quantification. TCRdb's own reprocessing of the public reads used fastp at Q25 and MiXCR and kept productive beta chains. For every CDR3 protein sequence, its rows merge into one entry that carries the most common genes and DNA. The sample has about 400,000 distinct CDR3 sequences on record, roughly 16% of them singletons. Under 30% of the sample is taken by the ten largest. This specimen comes from a study of T-cell reconstitution after alpha-beta-depleted transplantation in children (dated by TCRdb to 2016 to 2017). With regard to the full study: T-cell immune reconstitution after TCRalphabeta/CD19-depleted allogeneic hematopoietic cell transplantation in children was quantitatively tracked in the study by means of TCR repertoire profiling.

Points the paper makes about the study in general: In some patients, the high TCRbeta diversity seen at day 60 was put down to recipient T cells and intrathymic progenitors that had survived conditioning. The apparently early recovery of alphabetaT-cell counts about two months after transplant reportedly depended on only several hundred rapidly expanded clones that came from non-depleted graft cells. Over the following months the frequencies of hyperexpanded clones went down, and after one year T-cell counts and TCRbeta diversity were mostly credited to newly produced T cells.

The meaning of the sample's treatment or condition label: allogeneic hematopoietic cell transplantation with graft depleted of TCRalphabeta T cells and CD19 B cells. Transplant recipients were children who received TCRalphabeta/CD19-depleted allogeneic hematopoietic cell grafts. The source of this sequence is a boy less than two years old who had a stem cell transplant for Wiskott-Aldrich syndrome, so the T cells may come from the graft donor. The sequenced sample was PBMCs, mostly from graft donor cells, obtained 360 days after TCRalphabeta/CD19-depleted stem cell transplant.

Here is the DNA: TGCAGCGTTGGATCACTAGCGGGAGCAAGTGAGCAGTTCTTC. Its coded protein is CSVGSLAGASEQFF. This chain joins TRBV29-1 to TRBJ2-1; the central 11 bases match TRBD2. From its cysteine to its phenylalanine, the CDR3 spans 14 amino acids. Left in the record is the CDR3 DNA by itself, 42 bases read in frame from the first base. CDR1 and CDR2 are drawn from the germline V gene: SQVTM, ANQGSEA. V trim: 4 bases; J trim: 9 bases; unmatched bases: 8.